A single sample is the source of the 24 T cell receptor beta chains below, sequenced in a study of blood T cell repertoires in COVID-19. Assay used: immunoSEQ multiplex PCR; TCRdb lists only in-frame clones, some missing. The sample lists 250,000 to 300,000 clones, around 86% occurring once. The sequencing input was PBMCs or T cells enriched from blood (not recorded which). These receptors came from a woman aged 40 to 55 who had recovered from COVID-19.

V and J are TRBV7-2 and TRBJ2-7; TRBD2 matches 10 bases. Germline V gives CDR1 SGHTA, CDR2 FQGNSA. The J segment lost 11 bases and the V segment lost 5 bases, leaving 15 bases of the junction unmatched. The CDR3 totals 15 residues. CDR3 DNA: TGTGCCAGCAGCCCGGAGAGATCTAGCGGGAGCTGGGAGTACTTC. Protein product: CASSPERSSGSWEYF.

The gene calls are TRBV19 and TRBJ1-1, with unresolved D. Germline CDR1 is LNHDA and CDR2 is SQIVND (reference sequence). The CDR3 is made up of 13 amino acids. Trimming removed 5 bases from V and 3 bases from J, with 10 bases in between. This chain's CDR3 is CASSVQVYTEAFF. CDR3 nucleotide sequence: TGTGCCAGTAGTGTTCAGGTTTACACTGAAGCTTTCTTT.

The CDR3 region has the DNA TGCGCCAGCAGCTTGGGGTCAGCTACTAGGGGGTACAATGAGCAGTTCTTC. As protein: CASSLGSATRGYNEQFF. The V call is TRBV5-1, the J call TRBJ2-1, with D possibly being TRBD1 (6 bases). V dropped 0 bases and J dropped 4 bases, with 17 bases sitting between them. The CDR3 spans 17 residues. The germline gives CDR1 SGHRS, CDR2 YFSETQ.

The chain combines TRBV19 with TRBJ2-1; 16 nucleotides agree with TRBD2. The CDR3 spans 16 residues. V trimming: 6 bases; J trimming: 4 bases; junction bases outside the gene matches: 3. From germline, CDR1 is LNHDA and CDR2 SQIVND (reference sequence). The CDR3 DNA is TGTGCCAGTAGGGGACTAGCGGGGGGGCGTTACAATGAGCAGTTCTTC. Its translation: CASRGLAGGRYNEQFF.

The chain combines TRBV5-5 with TRBJ1-5, with D maybe TRBD1 (5 bases). Per germline, CDR1 SGHKS and CDR2 YYEKEE (reference sequence). The CDR3 has 14 amino acids. V was cut by 7 bases and J by 1 base, with 12 bases left in between. Here the CDR3 reads CASGQGGSNQPQHF. CDR3 DNA: TGTGCCAGCGGGCAGGGAGGCAGCAATCAGCCCCAGCATTTT.

The CDR3 here is CASSSTIEGTKAFF. DNA of the CDR3: TGTGCCAGCAGTTCGACGATCGAGGGGACTAAGGCTTTCTTT. The chain has TRBV27 and TRBJ1-1, with TRBD1 as a possible D gene (5 bases). The CDR3 consists of 14 residues. Germline values: CDR1 MNHEY, CDR2 SMNVEV (reference sequence). Trimming took 4 bases from V and 11 from J, leaving 20 bases between them.

Note on this clone: Other DNA sequences in this sample translate to the same CDR3. V usage is TRBV4-2 and J usage is TRBJ1-3; tentative D call: TRBD1 (6 bases). Germline V gives CDR1 LGHNA, CDR2 YNFKEQ. V lost 0 bases to trimming and J lost 0 bases, with 12 bases between them. The CDR3 length is 17 residues. The CDR3 loop is CASSQDRGGASGNTIYF. CDR3 nucleotides: TGTGCCAGCAGCCAAGATCGTGGGGGCGCCTCTGGAAACACCATATATTTT.

The CDR3 nucleotides read TGTGCCACCAGCCGGGGGGGGGACGGCTCCTACGAGCAGTACTTC. It is translated as CATSRGGDGSYEQYF. The V gene is TRBV15, the J gene TRBJ2-7; 8 positions match TRBD2. This CDR3 spans 15 amino acids. From germline, CDR1 is LNHNV and CDR2 YYDKDF (reference sequence). With V trimmed by 5 bases and J by 0 bases, 6 bases remained unmatched. Together with reference TRBV15 and TRBJ2-7, the CDR3 gives the full variable domain: DAMVIQNPRYQVTQFGKPVTLSCSQTLNHNVMYWYQQKSSQAPKLLFHYYDKDFNNEADTPDNFQSRRPNTSFCFLDIRSPGLGDTAMYLCATSRGGDGSYEQYFGPGTRLTVT.

The rearrangement uses TRBV25-1 and TRBJ2-7; D possibly corresponds to TRBD2 (5 bases). V was shortened by 7 bases and J by 5 bases, with 15 bases between the two germline ends. The CDR3 has 13 amino acids. Germline CDR1 and CDR2: MGHDK and SYGVNS. CDR3 residues: CASNRAAGNEQYF. DNA for the CDR3: TGTGCCAGCAACAGAGCGGCGGGCAACGAGCAGTACTTC.

The rearrangement uses TRBV4-2 and TRBJ2-7; 14 nucleotides line up with TRBD2. The CDR3 is 14 amino acids. Germline V lookup: CDR1 LGHNA, CDR2 YNFKEQ. V lost 4 bases to trimming and J lost 11 bases; unmatched junction nucleotides: 7. For the CDR3, the DNA is TGTGCCAGCAGCCGGGAGGGACTAGCGGGAGTTAAGTACTTC. It yields the protein CASSREGLAGVKYF.

The rearrangement uses TRBV6-1 and TRBJ1-1; D gene unclear. The CDR3 loop spans 13 amino acids. The V end lost 6 bases, the J end lost 1 base, and 9 bases lay between the germline ends. CDR1 and CDR2 from the germline V gene are MNHNS and SASEGT. CDR3 residues: CASSSTENTEAFF. The DNA for the CDR3 is TGTGCCAGCAGCTCAACAGAGAACACTGAAGCTTTCTTT.

On this clone: Additional DNA sequences in this sample encode the identical CDR3. The gene calls are TRBV18 and TRBJ1-1; no reliable D call. This CDR3 is 13 amino acids long. CDR1 is KGHSH and CDR2 is LQKENI in the germline V gene. V gave up 3 bases and J gave up 1 base, with 6 bases separating them. CDR3 amino acids: CASSPNGNTEAFF. Here the CDR3 DNA reads TGTGCCAGCTCACCCAACGGGAACACTGAAGCTTTCTTT. Together with reference TRBV18 and TRBJ1-1, the CDR3 gives the full variable domain: NAGVMQNPRHLVRRRGQEARLRCSPMKGHSHVYWYRQLPEEGLKFMVYLQKENIIDESGMPKERFSAEFPKEGPSILRIQQVVRGDSAAYFCASSPNGNTEAFFGQGTRLTVV.

The chain links TRBV19 to TRBJ1-2; 7 nucleotides agree with TRBD1. V trimming: 6 bases; J trimming: 5 bases; junction bases outside the gene matches: 6. The CDR3 is 13 amino acids. CDR1 LNHDA and CDR2 SQIVND come from the germline V gene (reference sequence). The chain's CDR3 is CASRAGTDYGYTF. Written as DNA, the CDR3 is TGTGCCAGTAGGGCAGGGACAGATTATGGCTACACCTTC.

As regards this clone: Additional DNA sequences in this sample encode the identical CDR3. The J gene is TRBJ1-1, the V gene TRBV3-1 (or the pseudogene TRBV3-2); no clear D gene. V was clipped by 1 base and J by 7 bases, with 4 bases between them. Per germline, CDR1 LGHDT and CDR2 YNNKEL (reference sequence). The CDR3 sequence is 11 residues long. DNA for the CDR3: TGTGCCAGCAGCCAAGCCAGTGAAGCTTTCTTT. The encoded protein is CASSQASEAFF.

This chain uses TRBV4-2 with TRBJ2-7, with TRBD2 matching over 7 bases. The CDR3 is 14 residues long. Germline V CDR1 and CDR2: LGHNA, YNFKEQ. J was trimmed by 3 bases and V by 5 bases; bases with no gene match: 7. The CDR3 sequence: CASSARGEGYEQYF. CDR3 DNA: TGTGCCAGCAGCGCCCGGGGGGAGGGCTACGAGCAGTACTTC.

V is TRBV18 and J is TRBJ2-1; perhaps TRBD2 as D (6 bases). Germline loops: CDR1 KGHSH, CDR2 LQKENI. Trimming left V 3 bases short and J 5 bases short, with 11 bases between. CDR3 length equals 14 residues. The chain's CDR3 is CASSPGLHHNEQFF. CDR3 in DNA: TGTGCCAGCTCACCGGGACTCCATCACAATGAGCAGTTCTTC.

The rearrangement joins TRBV10-3 to TRBJ1-2; 7 nucleotides line up with TRBD1. The CDR3 runs to 14 residues. V lost 4 bases, J lost 7 bases, and 9 bases stayed unmatched. Germline V gene data show CDR1 as ENHRY and CDR2 as SYGVKD. CDR3 DNA sequence: TGTGCCATCAGTGTCGACAGCGAGGGGGCTGGCTACACCTTC. Translating gives CAISVDSEGAGYTF.

The gene calls are TRBV29-1 and TRBJ1-2; 11 positions match TRBD1. The CDR3 contains 12 residues. V lost 7 bases to trimming and J lost 8 bases; unmatched junction nucleotides: 6. CDR1 and CDR2 (germline): SQVTM, ANQGSEA. CDR3 sequence reads: CSGGQGAKGYTF. In DNA, the CDR3 is TGCAGCGGTGGACAGGGGGCGAAGGGCTACACCTTC.

The genes are TRBV5-1 and TRBJ2-1, with D possibly TRBD1 on 5 matching bases. Between the trimmed V and J ends, which lost 4 bases and 6 bases, there was a span of 14 bases. CDR1 is SGHRS and CDR2 is YFSETQ in the germline V gene. The CDR3 covers 14 residues. This chain's CDR3 is CASSVRLGLNEQFF. CDR3 nucleotide sequence: TGCGCCAGCAGCGTCAGGTTGGGGCTCAATGAGCAGTTCTTC.

As DNA, the CDR3 is TGTGCCAGCCAGCAGCGTCCGGCAACTAATGAAAAACTGTTTTTT. Translation: CASQQRPATNEKLFF. This sequence joins TRBV19 and TRBJ1-4; D ambiguous. The germline V gene encodes CDR1 LNHDA and CDR2 SQIVND (reference sequence). Trimming pared 9 bases from V and 0 bases from J, leaving 14 bases between. The CDR3 runs 15 residues.

This clone was seen a single time. The chain combines TRBV19 with TRBJ2-3, with a tentative D call TRBD1 (5 bases). CDR3 size: 15 residues. Trimming took 4 bases from V and 0 from J, leaving 11 bases between them. CDR1 LNHDA and CDR2 SQIVND come from the germline V gene (reference sequence). The CDR3 sequence: CASSTGHLSTDTQYF. Here the CDR3 DNA reads TGTGCCAGTAGTACCGGACACCTCAGCACAGATACGCAGTATTTT. Together with reference TRBV19 and TRBJ2-3, the CDR3 gives the full variable domain: DGGITQSPKYLFRKEGQNVTLSCEQNLNHDAMYWYRQDPGQGLRLIYYSQIVNDFQKGDIAEGYSVSREKKESFPLTVTSAQKNPTAFYLCASSTGHLSTDTQYFGPGTRLTVL.

This clone has a single count. The V and J genes are TRBV10-3 and TRBJ2-3; tentative D call: TRBD1 (6 bases). V shed 10 bases and J shed 5 bases, with 22 bases lying between them. The V gene's germline CDR1 is ENHRY and CDR2 SYGVKD. The CDR3 is made up of 15 amino acids. The CDR3 loop is CATCPGQTTVDTQYF. The CDR3 coding sequence is TGTGCCACCTGTCCCGGACAGACTACTGTAGATACGCAGTATTTT.

The chain has TRBV5-4 and TRBJ2-7, with no clear D. In germline, CDR1 is SGHNT, CDR2 YYREEE (reference sequence). The CDR3 totals 16 residues. V shed 0 bases and J shed 1 base, with 14 bases lying between them. In DNA, the CDR3 is TGTGCCAGCAGCTTGGATCTCGGCACAGTTTCCTACGAGCAGTACTTC. The encoded protein is CASSLDLGTVSYEQYF. Combining the CDR3 with reference TRBV5-4 and TRBJ2-7 gives the whole variable domain ETGVTQSPTHLIKTRGQQVTLRCSSQSGHNTVSWYQQALGQGPQFIFQYYREEENGRGNFPPRFSGLQFPNYSSELNVNALELDDSALYLCASSLDLGTVSYEQYFGPGTRLTVT.

The chain is built from TRBV19 and TRBJ2-1, with TRBD2 matching over 14 bases. The CDR3 runs 15 residues. The V segment lost 6 bases and the J segment 8 bases; nucleotides outside the gene matches: 6. Germline V gene lookup returns CDR1 LNHDA and CDR2 SQIVND (reference sequence). The CDR3, as DNA: TGTGCCAGTAGCCCGACTAGCGGGGGGGCCTATGAGCAGTTCTTC. Its protein is CASSPTSGGAYEQFF.